Each of the 7 T cell receptor beta chains below was sequenced from the same sample in a study of OX40 agonist ivuxolimab in advanced cancers. The protocol was immunoSEQ multiplex PCR, while the TCRdb copy is restricted to in-frame clones and leaves out a portion. Of roughly 68,000 clones listed, about nine tenths are singletons. Sequenced here: CD4+ or CD8+ T cells sorted from blood, sampled in a trial of the OX40 agonist ivuxolimab. These receptors came from an adult with an advanced solid tumor such as melanoma, head and neck, liver or kidney cancer.

This clone was seen a single time. The chain carries TRBV5-1 and TRBJ2-6; 11 bases are shared with TRBD1. The CDR3 is 18 residues long. Trimming at V came to 7 bases and at J to 0 bases, leaving 9 bases not matched to a gene. Germline V lookup: CDR1 SGHRS, CDR2 YFSETQ. This chain's CDR3 is CASGNRDRGSSGANVLTF. DNA for the CDR3: TGCGCCAGCGGGAATCGGGACAGGGGGTCCTCTGGGGCCAACGTCCTGACTTTC.

This chain links TRBV19 with TRBJ2-2; TRBD1 matches at 8 bases. The V segment lost 6 bases and the J segment 7 bases; nucleotides outside the gene matches: 10. The CDR3 has 15 residues. Germline V gives CDR1 LNHDA, CDR2 SQIVND (reference sequence). CDR3 protein: CASRLRGRVDGELFF. The DNA of the CDR3 is TGTGCCAGTAGACTCAGGGGGCGCGTAGACGGGGAGCTGTTTTTT.

The gene calls are TRBV5-1 and TRBJ2-3, with 8 bases identical to TRBD1. Germline V gene sequence: CDR1 SGHRS, CDR2 YFSETQ. The CDR3 length is 16 residues. Germline trimming cut 4 bases from V and 6 bases from J; bases unmatched to any gene: 13. The CDR3: CASSPQGASLGDTQYF. The DNA of the CDR3 is TGCGCCAGCAGCCCTCAGGGGGCGAGTCTCGGTGATACGCAGTATTTT. Supplemented by reference TRBV5-1 and TRBJ2-3, the full variable domain reads KAGVTQTPRYLIKTRGQQVTLSCSPISGHRSVSWYQQTPGQGLQFLFEYFSETQRNKGNFPGRFSGRQFSNSRSEMNVSTLELGDSALYLCASSPQGASLGDTQYFGPGTRLTVL.

A single count supports this clone. The chain is built from TRBV7-6 and TRBJ2-7; 8 bases align to TRBD2. The germline V gene has CDR1 SGHVS and CDR2 FNYEAQ. The CDR3 has 15 amino acids. Unmatched junction bases numbered 10, after V lost 7 bases and J lost 2 bases. CDR3 sequence reads: CASTRRSGEAYEQYF. The CDR3 DNA reads as TGTGCCAGCACGCGGCGTAGCGGGGAGGCCTACGAGCAGTACTTC.

V usage is TRBV7-3 and J usage is TRBJ2-5; D is ambiguous. The CDR3 sequence is 13 residues long. V shed 3 bases and J shed 5 bases, with 10 bases lying between them. The germline gives CDR1 SGHTA, CDR2 FQGTGA. CDR3 nucleotide sequence: TGTGCCAGCAGCTTTATGGCATCCGAGACCCAGTACTTC. Its translation: CASSFMASETQYF.

The chain couples TRBV15 to TRBJ1-5; D remains unclear. Germline V CDR1 and CDR2: LNHNV, YYDKDF (reference sequence). The CDR3 is 15 amino acids. Trimming removed 0 bases at V and 3 bases at J, with 9 bases between. The CDR3 nucleotides are TGTGCCACCAGCAGAGAGCACGGGCACAATCAGCCCCAGCATTTT. Encoded protein: CATSREHGHNQPQHF.

This rearrangement joins TRBV28 to TRBJ2-4, with a weak D call TRBD2 (6 bases). V was clipped by 6 bases and J by 8 bases, with 14 bases between them. CDR1 is MDHEN, CDR2 SYDVKM, per germline. The CDR3 length is 13 residues. CDR3 in DNA: TGTGCCAGCAGCTCGCGGGGCGGAGACATTCAGTACTTC. It yields the protein CASSSRGGDIQYF. Drawing the rest from reference TRBV28 and TRBJ2-4, the complete variable domain is DVKVTQSSRYLVKRTGEKVFLECVQDMDHENMFWYRQDPGLGLRLIYFSYDVKMKEKGDIPEGYSVSREKKERFSLILESASTNQTSMYLCASSSRGGDIQYFGAGTRLSVL.